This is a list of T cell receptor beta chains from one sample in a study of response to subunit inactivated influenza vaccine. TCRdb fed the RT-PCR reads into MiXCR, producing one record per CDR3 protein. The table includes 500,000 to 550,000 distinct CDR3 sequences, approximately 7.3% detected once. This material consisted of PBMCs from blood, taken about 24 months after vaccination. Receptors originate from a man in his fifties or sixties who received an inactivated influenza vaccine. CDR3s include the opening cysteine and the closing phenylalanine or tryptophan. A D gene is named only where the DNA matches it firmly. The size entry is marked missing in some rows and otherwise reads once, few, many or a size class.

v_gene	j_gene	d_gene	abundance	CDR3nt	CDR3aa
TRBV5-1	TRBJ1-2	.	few	TGCGCCAGCAGCTTGAACGAGGGGGTCTATGGCTACACCTTC	CASSLNEGVYGYTF
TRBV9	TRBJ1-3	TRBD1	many	TGTGCCAGCAGCGAGGGACAGTCTGGAAACACCATATATTTT	CASSEGQSGNTIYF
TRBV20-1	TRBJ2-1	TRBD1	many	TGCAGTGCTAGGGACAGGGTTACCTACAATGAGCAGTTCTTC	CSARDRVTYNEQFF
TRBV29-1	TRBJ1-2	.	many	TGCAGCGGGGTGCAGGACGGAGGCTACACCTTC	CSGVQDGGYTF
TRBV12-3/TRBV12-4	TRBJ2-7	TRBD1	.	TGTGCCAGCGGCGGGACAGGGCCCTACGAGCAGTACTTC	CASGGTGPYEQYF
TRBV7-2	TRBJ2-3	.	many	TGTGCCAGCAACCGGGGGGCCGGAGATACGCAGTATTTT	CASNRGAGDTQYF
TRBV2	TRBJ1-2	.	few	TGTGCCAGCAGTGAGGGGGTAGCTAACTATGGCTACACCTTC	CASSEGVANYGYTF
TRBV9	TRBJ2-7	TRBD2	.	TGTGCCAGCAGCTTTAGCGGGGGAGTATTTGTGGAGCAGTACTTC	CASSFSGGVFVEQYF
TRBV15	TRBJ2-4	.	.	TGTGCCACCAGCAGTTCTCCAGTGGGGGTTCAGTACTTC	CATSSSPVGVQYF
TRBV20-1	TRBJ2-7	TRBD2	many	TGCAGTGCTAGAGACCCGGGACTAGCGGGAGGAGAGCAGTACTTC	CSARDPGLAGGEQYF
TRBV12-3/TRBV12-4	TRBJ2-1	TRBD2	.	TGTGCCAGCAGTCCACGGACTAGCGGGGGGCATGAGCAGTTCTTC	CASSPRTSGGHEQFF
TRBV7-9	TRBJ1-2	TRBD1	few	TGTGCCAGCAGCCCGATCGGGACAGACCTGGGTGGCTACACCTTC	CASSPIGTDLGGYTF
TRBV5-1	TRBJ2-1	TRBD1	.	TGCGCCAGCAGCGACGGACAGGTGCGGCCCATCTACAATGAGCAGTTCTTC	CASSDGQVRPIYNEQFF
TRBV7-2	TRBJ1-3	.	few	TGTGCCAGCAGCTTAGGTGGAGGCTCTGGAAACACCATATATTTT	CASSLGGGSGNTIYF
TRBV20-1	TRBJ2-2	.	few	TGCAGTCCCCGAATCGGAGGGGCGGGCGGGGAGCTGTTTTTT	CSPRIGGAGGELFF
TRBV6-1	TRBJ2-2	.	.	TGTGCCAGCAGAGCTCAGGGCGTCGGGACCGGGGAGCTGTTTTTT	CASRAQGVGTGELFF
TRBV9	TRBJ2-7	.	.	TGTGCCAGCAGCGTAGATCCGGGGCTAACCTACGAGCAGTACTTC	CASSVDPGLTYEQYF
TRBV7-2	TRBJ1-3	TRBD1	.	TGTGCCAGCAGCCCAGGGGGCCTTGGAAACACCATATATTTT	CASSPGGLGNTIYF
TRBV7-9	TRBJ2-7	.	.	TGTGCCAGCAGCCGCCGGGAGTACGAGCAGTACTTC	CASSRREYEQYF
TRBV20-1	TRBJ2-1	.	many	TGCAGTGCTAATACAGGGATCTACAATGAGCAGTTCTTC	CSANTGIYNEQFF
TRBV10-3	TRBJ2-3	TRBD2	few	TGTGCCATCAGTGGTGGGCGGGGGAGTAGCACAGATACGCAGTATTTT	CAISGGRGSSTDTQYF
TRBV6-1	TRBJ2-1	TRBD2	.	TGTGCCAGCAATCGACTAGCGGGAGACCTCGGGAATGAGCAGTTCTTC	CASNRLAGDLGNEQFF
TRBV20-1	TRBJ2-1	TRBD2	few	TGCAGTGCTAGAGATTATAGCGGGAGGGCTCTTGAGCAGTTCTTC	CSARDYSGRALEQFF
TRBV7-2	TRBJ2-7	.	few	TGTGCCAGCAGCTTAGTGGAGTCCTACGAGCAGTACTTC	CASSLVESYEQYF
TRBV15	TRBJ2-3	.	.	TGTGCCACCAGCAGAGATATGGCAGATACGCAGTATTTT	CATSRDMADTQYF
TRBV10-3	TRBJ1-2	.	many	TGTGCCATCAGCCTCGGGACGAGCTATGGCTACACCTTC	CAISLGTSYGYTF
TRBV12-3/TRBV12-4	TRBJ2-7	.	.	TGTGCCAGCAGTCCCCGGCGAATGAACACCTACGAGCAGTACTTC	CASSPRRMNTYEQYF
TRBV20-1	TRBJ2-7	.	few	TGCAGTGCTAGTGGCGGCCTAGGAAGCGAGCAGTACTTC	CSASGGLGSEQYF
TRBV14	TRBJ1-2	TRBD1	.	TGTGCCAGCAGCCGCGGACAGGTCTATGGCTACACCTTC	CASSRGQVYGYTF
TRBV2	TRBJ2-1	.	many	TGTGCCAGCACCAAAATGACAGTTAATGAGCAGTTCTTC	CASTKMTVNEQFF
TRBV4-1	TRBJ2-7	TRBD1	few	TGCGCCAGCAGCCAATCCCAGGGGGCCTACGAGCAGTACTTC	CASSQSQGAYEQYF
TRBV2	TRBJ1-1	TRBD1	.	TGTGCCAGCAGTATAGGACAGGCGAACACTGAAGCTTTCTTT	CASSIGQANTEAFF
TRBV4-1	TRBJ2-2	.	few	TGCGCCAGCAGCCAAGTTTTCCAGAACACCGGGGAGCTGTTTTTT	CASSQVFQNTGELFF
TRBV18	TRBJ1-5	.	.	TGTGCCAGCTCACCGGTTGGAGTGGCTCAGCCCCAGCATTTT	CASSPVGVAQPQHF
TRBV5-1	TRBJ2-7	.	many	TGCGCCAGCAGCTTGGGCTCTTATTCCGGGACACTCTCCTACGAGCAGTACTTC	CASSLGSYSGTLSYEQYF
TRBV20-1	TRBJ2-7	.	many	TGCAGTGCTACCGATTGGGGCGGAAGCTCCTACGAGCAGTACTTC	CSATDWGGSSYEQYF
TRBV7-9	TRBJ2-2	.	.	TGTGCCAGCAGCACGTGGGCAGGGCGAACCGGGGAGCTGTTTTTT	CASSTWAGRTGELFF
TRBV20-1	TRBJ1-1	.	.	TGCAGTGCTAGAGAGGGGGTCGGGCTGAGGAACACTGAAGCTTTCTTT	CSAREGVGLRNTEAFF
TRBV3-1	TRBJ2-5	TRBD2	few	TGTGCCAGCAGCCAAGTCCTAGCGGGAGAAGAGACCCAGTACTTC	CASSQVLAGEETQYF
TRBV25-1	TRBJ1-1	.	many	TGTGCCAGCAGTGAGGGACCGTCCGGCCCTGAAGCTTTCTTT	CASSEGPSGPEAFF
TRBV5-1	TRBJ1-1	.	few	TGCGCCAGCAGCTTGGCGGGGGCGGGGGTGACTGAAGCTTTCTTT	CASSLAGAGVTEAFF
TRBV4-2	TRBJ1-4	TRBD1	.	TGTGCCAGCAGCGGAATCGGTAGGACAGGGGCGCTGGAAAAACTGTTTTTT	CASSGIGRTGALEKLFF
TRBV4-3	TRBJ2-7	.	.	TGCGCCAGCAGCCAAGATTGGGTGGGGGCCCTCTCCTACGAGCAGTACTTC	CASSQDWVGALSYEQYF
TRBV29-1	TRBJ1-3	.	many	TGCAGCGTTGTCCCCCCGGGGCTTGTCGGAAACACCATATATTTT	CSVVPPGLVGNTIYF
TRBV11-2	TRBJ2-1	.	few	TGTGCCAGCAGCCACCTCAGCCCCCTTGTAGACAATGAGCAGTTCTTC	CASSHLSPLVDNEQFF